Below, 28 T cell receptor beta chains from the same sample are listed, as sequenced in a study of T cells in Graves' hyperthyroidism and ophthalmopathy. TCR beta CDR3 regions were amplified from RNA. First-round RT-PCR of the TCR CDR3 relied on the HTBI primer set. TCRdb used MiXCR to reprocess the multiplex PCR reads, holding one entry per CDR3 protein. The repertoire holds approximately 260,000 distinct CDR3 sequences, with 13% to 15% as singletons. Sequencing input: blood. All receptors derive from a woman aged 50 to 65 with Graves' hyperthyroidism that later progressed to Graves' ophthalmopathy.

This clonotype was observed many times. The CDR3 sequence: CASSSTGHTDTQYF. CDR3 DNA: TGCGCCAGCAGCTCGACAGGGCACACAGATACGCAGTATTTT. The chain joins TRBV5-1 to TRBJ2-3, with 7 nucleotides matching TRBD1. The V gene end was trimmed by 3 bases and the J gene end by 2 bases; junction bases not matched to a gene: 3. Germline CDR1 reads SGHRS; CDR2 reads YFSETQ. The CDR3 spans 14 residues.

J is TRBJ2-5 and V is TRBV2; TRBD1 might be the D (5 bases). V was pared by 7 bases and J by 5 bases, with 11 bases between. The CDR3 extends over 12 amino acids. The germline V gene has CDR1 SNHLY and CDR2 FYNNEI. CDR3 sequence reads: CASILGRETQYF. CDR3 in DNA: TGTGCCAGCATACTGGGGCGGGAGACCCAGTACTTC.

This clonotype was counted only a few times. The J gene is TRBJ1-2, the V gene TRBV5-5; no definite D call. Germline CDR1 SGHKS, CDR2 YYEKEE (reference sequence). V lost 2 bases, J lost 1 base, and 9 bases lay in between. The CDR3 has 14 residues. CDR3 sequence (DNA): TGTGCCAGCAGCTTAACAGCTGTTAACTATGGCTACACCTTC. Its protein product is CASSLTAVNYGYTF.

This chain joins TRBV24-1 and TRBJ2-5; D unclear. This CDR3 region has 12 residues. The V and J ends lost 7 bases and 1 base respectively, with 6 bases between them. Germline CDR1 and CDR2: KGHDR and SFDVKD. In DNA form, the CDR3 reads TGTGCCACCAGGGGCTCCCAAGAGACCCAGTACTTC. This codes for CATRGSQETQYF.

This clonotype was observed many times. The J gene is TRBJ1-2, the V gene TRBV7-8; perhaps TRBD1 as D (5 bases). Trimming took off 3 bases at V and 4 bases at J, with 12 bases between the two ends. CDR3 length: 14 amino acids. CDR1 and CDR2 from the germline V gene are SGHVS and FQNEAQ. The CDR3 loop is CASSLDQGGYGYTF. DNA for the CDR3: TGTGCCAGCAGCTTGGACCAGGGAGGCTATGGCTACACCTTC.

This clonotype has at least ten counts. J is TRBJ1-2 and V is TRBV10-3; D perhaps matches TRBD1 (5 bases). CDR3 length: 15 amino acids. Trimming removed 6 bases at V and 0 bases at J, with 14 bases between. In germline, CDR1 is ENHRY, CDR2 SYGVKD. Here the CDR3 DNA reads TGTGCCATCAGCTCGGGGGGACGGCCTAACTATGGCTACACCTTC. Encoded protein: CAISSGGRPNYGYTF.

The gene calls are TRBV18 and TRBJ1-4; 8 positions match TRBD1. The CDR3 has 16 residues. The ends lost 3 bases at V and 2 bases at J; junction bases unmatched: 5. In germline, CDR1 is KGHSH, CDR2 LQKENI. The chain's CDR3 is CASSPGQGMTNEKLFF. The CDR3 coding sequence is TGTGCCAGCTCACCCGGACAGGGAATGACTAATGAAAAACTGTTTTTT.

This rearrangement joins TRBV20-1 to TRBJ2-3, with 8 bases matching TRBD2. This CDR3 region has 17 residues. Germline loops: CDR1 DFQATT, CDR2 SNEGSKA (reference sequence). The junction had 8 bases not matched to a gene; V was cut back by 0 bases and J by 0 bases. Written as DNA, the CDR3 is TGCAGTGCTAGAGATCTACTAGCGGCCGCTAGCACAGATACGCAGTATTTT. Amino acid sequence: CSARDLLAAASTDTQYF.

In this sample, this clonotype turned up a few times. The chain employs TRBV4-1 and TRBJ2-3; D remains unclear. The CDR3 runs to 16 residues. The V end was cut by 0 bases, the J end by 3 bases, with 13 bases between. Germline V gene data show CDR1 as MGHRA and CDR2 as YSYEKL. The DNA for the CDR3 is TGCGCCAGCAGCCAAGATGGGTCGAGAGCAACAGATACGCAGTATTTT. Translated, it gives CASSQDGSRATDTQYF.

This clonotype was seen more than once but under ten times. The rearrangement links TRBV19 to TRBJ1-2; possibly TRBD1 for D (6 bases). CDR1 and CDR2 (germline): LNHDA, SQIVND (reference sequence). Trimming pared 5 bases from V and 4 bases from J, leaving 11 bases between. CDR3 length equals 13 residues. In nucleotides, the CDR3 is TGTGCCAGTAGTTTCCGGACAGCCTATGGCTACACCTTC. This sequence encodes CASSFRTAYGYTF.

At least ten counts were recorded for this clonotype. The gene calls are TRBV5-1 and TRBJ2-7, with TRBD2 as a possible D gene (6 bases). Trimming took 1 base from V and 1 from J, leaving 15 bases between them. CDR1 is SGHRS and CDR2 is YFSETQ in the germline V gene. This CDR3 is built from 16 residues. CDR3 nucleotides: TGCGCCAGCAGCTTGCAGACTCTAGCGTTTTCCTACGAGCAGTACTTC. The encoded protein is CASSLQTLAFSYEQYF.

The chain has TRBV29-1 and TRBJ1-2, with D unclear. Trimming took 2 bases from V and 8 from J, leaving 12 bases between them. CDR3 length: 12 amino acids. The germline V gene has CDR1 SQVTM and CDR2 ANQGSEA. CDR3 in DNA: TGCAGCGTTGAACCAGCCCGGTCGGGCTACACCTTC. Its translation: CSVEPARSGYTF.

The chain carries TRBV18 and TRBJ1-1, with D possibly being TRBD1 (6 bases). The germline V gene has CDR1 KGHSH and CDR2 LQKENI. V was pared by 3 bases and J by 1 base, with 9 bases between. The CDR3 is made up of 14 amino acids. In DNA, the CDR3 is TGTGCCAGCTCACCTCAACAGGGGAACACTGAAGCTTTCTTT. This encodes CASSPQQGNTEAFF.

This clonotype was picked up many times. This sequence joins TRBV7-2 and TRBJ2-3, with D possibly matching TRBD2 (6 bases). V was trimmed by 1 base and J by 1 base, leaving 9 bases between them. The CDR3 has 15 amino acids. Germline CDR1 is SGHTA and CDR2 is FQGNSA. Written as DNA, the CDR3 is TGTGCCAGCAGCTTAGATATAGCGGGCACAGATACGCAGTATTTT. This sequence encodes CASSLDIAGTDTQYF.

There are a few counts of this clonotype. The chain is built from TRBV9 and TRBJ2-1; 7 nucleotides agree with TRBD2. From germline, CDR1 is SGDLS and CDR2 YYNGEE. Unmatched junction bases numbered 2, after V lost 0 bases and J lost 2 bases. The CDR3 is made up of 15 amino acids. CDR3 sequence (DNA): TGTGCCAGCAGCGTAGACGGACTAGCCTACAATGAGCAGTTCTTC. It is translated as CASSVDGLAYNEQFF.

The chain has TRBV2 and TRBJ2-1, with D possibly TRBD2 on 6 matching bases. Germline V gene data show CDR1 as SNHLY and CDR2 as FYNNEI. Trimming shortened V by 6 bases and J by 10 bases, and 13 bases separated the two germline ends. CDR3 length: 12 residues. This chain's CDR3 is CASRPLAGEQFF. CDR3 in DNA: TGTGCCAGCAGACCACTAGCTGGGGAGCAGTTCTTC. Looking up the rest from reference TRBV2 and TRBJ2-1 gives the full variable domain: EPEVTQTPSHQVTQMGQEVILRCVPISNHLYFYWYRQILGQKVEFLVSFYNNEISEKSEIFDDQFSVERPDGSNFTLKIRSTKLEDSAMYFCASRPLAGEQFFGPGTRLTVL.

This clonotype was recorded a few times. V usage is TRBV19 and J usage is TRBJ1-5; 8 nucleotides match TRBD1. Germline V gene data show CDR1 as LNHDA and CDR2 as SQIVND (reference sequence). This CDR3 region has 15 residues. V lost 2 bases and J lost 2; bases outside the gene matches: 2. The CDR3 nucleotides read TGTGCCAGTAGTATAACAGGGGGTGGCAATCAGCCCCAGCATTTT. It encodes CASSITGGGNQPQHF.

This clonotype appeared many times. The genes are TRBV20-1 and TRBJ1-2; unclear D gene. The V end lost 0 bases, the J end lost 6 bases, and 11 bases lay between the germline ends. Germline lookup yields CDR1 DFQATT and CDR2 SNEGSKA (reference sequence). This CDR3 has 13 residues. In DNA form, the CDR3 reads TGCAGTGCTAGAGATTCTACCATCCATGGCTACACCTTC. Protein: CSARDSTIHGYTF.

This clonotype has at least ten counts. The chain carries TRBV2 and TRBJ2-3; D is uncertain. The V and J ends lost 2 bases and 6 bases respectively, with 3 bases between them. The CDR3 is 11 amino acids. Per the germline V gene, CDR1 is SNHLY and CDR2 is FYNNEI. The CDR3 coding sequence is TGTGCCAGCAGTGAAAGCGATACGCAGTATTTT. Amino acids: CASSESDTQYF.

In its sample, this clonotype was seen a few times. V is TRBV20-1 and J is TRBJ1-3; no clear D. V lost 0 bases and J lost 2, with 11 bases in between. The CDR3 is 15 amino acids. Per germline, CDR1 DFQATT and CDR2 SNEGSKA (reference sequence). CDR3 in DNA: TGCAGTGCTAGAGATCGGCGCAATCCTGGAAACACCATATATTTT. Translating it yields CSARDRRNPGNTIYF.

This clonotype was detected a few times. The V gene is TRBV19, the J gene TRBJ1-5; the match to TRBD1 covers 9 bases. The CDR3 is 15 amino acids. V gave up 6 bases and J gave up 3 bases; unmatched junction bases: 6. Germline CDR1 LNHDA, CDR2 SQIVND (reference sequence). The CDR3 spells CASRWTGAINQPQHF. The CDR3 nucleotides read TGTGCCAGTAGGTGGACAGGGGCGATCAATCAGCCCCAGCATTTT.

This clonotype was seen ten or more times. The chain carries TRBV20-1 and TRBJ1-2, with TRBD1 as a possible D gene (5 bases). Per the germline V gene, CDR1 is DFQATT and CDR2 is SNEGSKA (reference sequence). This CDR3 has 15 amino acids. The germline V and J ends were trimmed by 0 bases and 6 bases, with 17 bases remaining between them. The CDR3 DNA reads TGCAGTGCTAGAGATCGTATTAGGGGCGACGATGGCTACACCTTC. Amino acid sequence: CSARDRIRGDDGYTF.

This clonotype came up many times. The J gene is TRBJ1-2, the V gene TRBV30; 10 nucleotides match TRBD1. Germline-derived CDR1 and CDR2 are GTSNPN and SVGIG (reference sequence). J gave up 4 bases and V 4 bases, and 12 bases lay outside the gene matches. There are 16 residues in the CDR3. CDR3 in DNA: TGTGCCTGGAAAAGACAGGGGGCCACATCTCGCTATGGCTACACCTTC. It encodes CAWKRQGATSRYGYTF.

The gene calls are TRBV10-3 and TRBJ1-5; no firm D call. Trimming stripped 0 bases from V and 0 bases from J, with 3 bases between. Germline values: CDR1 ENHRY, CDR2 SYGVKD. This CDR3 has 14 residues. The CDR3 nucleotides read TGTGCCATCAGTGAGTCCTATAGCAATCAGCCCCAGCATTTT. This translates into CAISESYSNQPQHF.

This clonotype was observed many times. This chain joins TRBV27 and TRBJ1-1; D may be TRBD1 (5 bases). Trimming left V 1 base short and J 3 bases short, with 9 bases between. The CDR3 extends over 14 amino acids. Per germline, CDR1 MNHEY and CDR2 SMNVEV (reference sequence). The CDR3 reads CASSLLGADTEAFF. CDR3 DNA: TGTGCCAGCAGTTTATTAGGGGCTGACACTGAAGCTTTCTTT.

The chain recombines TRBV28 with TRBJ2-7; 10 bases line up with TRBD1. Germline V lookup: CDR1 MDHEN, CDR2 SYDVKM. V dropped 6 bases and J dropped 5; count of bases not matched to a gene: 10. The CDR3 sequence is 15 residues long. CDR3: CASRRTGTGEHEQYF. The CDR3, as DNA: TGTGCCAGCAGACGGACCGGGACAGGGGAACACGAGCAGTACTTC. The full variable domain, with the rest looked up from reference TRBV28 and TRBJ2-7, is DVKVTQSSRYLVKRTGEKVFLECVQDMDHENMFWYRQDPGLGLRLIYFSYDVKMKEKGDIPEGYSVSREKKERFSLILESASTNQTSMYLCASRRTGTGEHEQYFGPGTRLTVT.

This clonotype was observed a handful of times. The DNA of the CDR3 is TGCAGCGGAGAGGACAGAGAATATGGCTACACCTTC. Amino acids: CSGEDREYGYTF. The genes are TRBV29-1 and TRBJ1-2, with D tentatively TRBD1 (6 bases). The CDR3 is made up of 12 amino acids. Germline V lookup: CDR1 SQVTM, CDR2 ANQGSEA. Trimming stripped 7 bases from V and 5 bases from J, with 14 bases between.

This clonotype was observed many times. The CDR3, as DNA: TGCAGTGCTAGAGATCCAAACTCCTACGAGCAGTACTTC. Translating it yields CSARDPNSYEQYF. This chain joins TRBV20-1 and TRBJ2-7, with unresolved D. CDR3 length equals 13 residues. Germline V lookup: CDR1 DFQATT, CDR2 SNEGSKA (reference sequence). V gave up 0 bases and J gave up 0 bases, with 6 bases separating them.